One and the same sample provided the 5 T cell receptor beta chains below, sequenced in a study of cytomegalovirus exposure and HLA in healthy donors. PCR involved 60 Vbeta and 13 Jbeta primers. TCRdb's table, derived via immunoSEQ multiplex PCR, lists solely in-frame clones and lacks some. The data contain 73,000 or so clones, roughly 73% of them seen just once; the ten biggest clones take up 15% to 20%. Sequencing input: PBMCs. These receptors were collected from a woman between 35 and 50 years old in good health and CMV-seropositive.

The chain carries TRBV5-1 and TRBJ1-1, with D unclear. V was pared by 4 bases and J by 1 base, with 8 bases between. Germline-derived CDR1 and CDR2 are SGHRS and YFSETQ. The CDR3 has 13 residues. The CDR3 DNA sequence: TGCGCCAGCAGCCAACAGAGGAACACTGAAGCTTTCTTT. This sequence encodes CASSQQRNTEAFF.

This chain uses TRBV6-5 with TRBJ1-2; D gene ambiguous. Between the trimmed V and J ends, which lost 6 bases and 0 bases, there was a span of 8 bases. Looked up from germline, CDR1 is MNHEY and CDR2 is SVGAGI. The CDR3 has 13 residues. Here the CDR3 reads CASRAQSNYGYTF. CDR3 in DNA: TGTGCCAGCAGGGCACAGTCTAACTATGGCTACACCTTC.

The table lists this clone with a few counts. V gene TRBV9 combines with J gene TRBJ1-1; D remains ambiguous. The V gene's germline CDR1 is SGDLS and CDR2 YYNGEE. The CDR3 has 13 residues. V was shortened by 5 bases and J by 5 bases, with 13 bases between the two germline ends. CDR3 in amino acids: CASSADFWTEAFF. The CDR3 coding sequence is TGTGCCAGCAGTGCCGACTTCTGGACTGAAGCTTTCTTT.

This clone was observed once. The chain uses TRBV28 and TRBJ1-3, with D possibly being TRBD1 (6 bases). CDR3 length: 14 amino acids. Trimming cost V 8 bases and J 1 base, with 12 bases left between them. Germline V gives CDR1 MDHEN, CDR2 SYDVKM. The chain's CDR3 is CASDTRGSGNTIYF. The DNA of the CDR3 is TGTGCCAGCGACACCAGGGGTTCTGGAAACACCATATATTTT.

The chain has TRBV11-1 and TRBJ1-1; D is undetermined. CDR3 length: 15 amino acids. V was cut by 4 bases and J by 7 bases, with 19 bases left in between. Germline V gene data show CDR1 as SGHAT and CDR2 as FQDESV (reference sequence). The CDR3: CASSSESSRGFEAFF. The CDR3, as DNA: TGTGCCAGCAGCTCGGAGTCCTCCCGAGGATTTGAAGCTTTCTTT.